The next 27 T cell receptor beta chains were all read from a single sample in a study of monozygotic twins with inflammatory bowel disease. After re-calling the 5' RACE reads, TCRdb lists one entry per CDR3 protein, DNA absent. There are about 380,000 distinct CDR3 sequences in the sample, with approximately 2.4% held by the top ten. The sample consisted of blood. Every receptor here comes from a human donor with ulcerative colitis or Crohn's disease, or a healthy co-twin of an affected twin (not recorded which).

This sequence joins TRBV4-3 and TRBJ2-7. The CDR3 consists of 14 residues. Germline V lookup: CDR1 LGHNA, CDR2 YSLEER. CDR3 protein: CASSQEFVSYEQYF.

This rearrangement joins TRBV15 to TRBJ2-1; absent DNA, TCRdb's TRBD1 call cannot be checked. Germline values: CDR1 LNHNV, CDR2 YYDKDF (reference sequence). This CDR3 spans 16 amino acids. The CDR3 region is CATSRALQGNRDEQFF.

V usage is TRBV6-5 and J usage is TRBJ2-3; the TCRdb D gene call, TRBD2, has no DNA to confirm it. The CDR3 has 15 residues. CDR1 and CDR2 from the germline V gene are MNHEY and SVGAGI. CDR3: CASSYRTGGQDTQYF.

V and J are TRBV5-7 and TRBJ2-1. TRBV5-7 counts as an open reading frame of uncertain function. The CDR3 runs 15 residues. CDR3 sequence reads: CASSLESGCADEQFF.

This chain joins TRBV11-1 and TRBJ1-1; TCRdb designates TRBD1, a call that cannot be tested without DNA. This CDR3 comprises 14 residues. Germline CDR1 is SGHAT and CDR2 is FQDESV (reference sequence). CDR3 sequence reads: CASSSRGGHTEAFF.

This chain joins TRBV7-2 and TRBJ2-2; TCRdb's assignment of TRBD2 cannot be checked, as there is no DNA. CDR3 length: 15 residues. Germline-derived CDR1 and CDR2 are SGHTA and FQGNSA. This CDR3 is CASSSYPAGTGELFF.

The V call is TRBV28, the J call TRBJ2-6; TCRdb's D call of TRBD1 is untestable without DNA. CDR1 is MDHEN, CDR2 SYDVKM, per germline. There are 17 residues in the CDR3. CDR3 amino acids: CASSLGQGSSGANVLTF.

The rearrangement uses TRBV12-3 or TRBV12-4 and TRBJ2-5; TCRdb proposes TRBD1, but this gene call is untestable without DNA. The CDR3 spans 15 residues. The CDR3 region is CASSVRDGPQETQYF.

This chain uses TRBV6-5 with TRBJ2-1. CDR1 and CDR2 from the germline V gene are MNHEY and SVGAGI. The CDR3 consists of 13 residues. This CDR3 is CASSLAEHNEQFF.

J is TRBJ2-7 and V is TRBV4-1; the D call of TRBD2 rests on TCRdb alone, since no DNA is present to check it. CDR1 is MGHRA and CDR2 is YSYEKL in the germline V gene. CDR3 length: 16 amino acids. The CDR3 protein is CASSHPTGTRIYEQYF.

J is TRBJ2-7 and V is TRBV4-1; no DNA is available, so the TRBD1 call from TCRdb remains unchecked. The CDR3 covers 15 residues. Per germline, CDR1 MGHRA and CDR2 YSYEKL. CDR3 protein: CASSQARDPLNEQYF.

The chain combines TRBV6-2 or TRBV6-3 with TRBJ2-2; TCRdb lists TRBD2, though no DNA is available to test this call. The CDR3 has 17 residues. From germline, CDR1 is MNHEY and CDR2 SVGEGT. The CDR3 spells CASSPVRGGRNTGELFF.

The chain carries TRBV5-5 and TRBJ2-1; TCRdb selects TRBD1, and the lack of DNA leaves this call unchecked. In germline, CDR1 is SGHKS, CDR2 YYEKEE (reference sequence). CDR3 length equals 15 residues. CDR3 sequence: CASSLADMGYNEQFF.

The chain uses TRBV7-9 and TRBJ1-1. The CDR3 loop spans 12 amino acids. CDR1 is SEHNR and CDR2 is FQNEAQ in the germline V gene (reference sequence). CDR3 in amino acids: CASSFHDTEAFF.

The chain joins TRBV7-2 to TRBJ2-5. Germline-derived CDR1 and CDR2 are SGHTA and FQGNSA. CDR3 length: 14 amino acids. The CDR3 loop is CASSSEDVFITQYF.

The chain employs TRBV7-8 and TRBJ2-1. There are 13 residues in the CDR3. The germline CDR1 and CDR2 sequences are SGHVS and FQNEAQ. The CDR3 sequence: CASSLGPINEQFF.

The chain uses TRBV18 and TRBJ2-5; without DNA, the TCRdb call of TRBD1 cannot be checked. Germline V gives CDR1 KGHSH, CDR2 LQKENI. The CDR3 has 15 amino acids. The CDR3 loop is CASSPRAVRQETQYF.

V gene TRBV12-3 or TRBV12-4 combines with J gene TRBJ2-5; TCRdb's assignment of TRBD2 cannot be checked, as there is no DNA. This CDR3 is built from 16 residues. The CDR3 loop reads CASSPRTSGGSETQYF.

J is TRBJ2-3 and V is TRBV9; with no DNA, the TCRdb D assignment of TRBD1 cannot be verified. The CDR3 has 15 residues. Per germline, CDR1 SGDLS and CDR2 YYNGEE. CDR3 region: CASSVEGGRGRTQYF.

This chain connects TRBV19 to TRBJ2-3; as DNA is missing, the TRBD1 call by TCRdb cannot be tested. This CDR3 comprises 17 residues. CDR1 LNHDA and CDR2 SQIVND come from the germline V gene (reference sequence). CDR3 loop: CASSGLVGGLSSNTQYF. The variable domain in full, completed from reference TRBV19 and TRBJ2-3, reads DGGITQSPKYLFRKEGQNVTLSCEQNLNHDAMYWYRQDPGQGLRLIYYSQIVNDFQKGDIAEGYSVSREKKESFPLTVTSAQKNPTAFYLCASSGLVGGLSSNTQYFGPGTRLTVL.

The gene calls are TRBV20-1 and TRBJ2-5; the TRBD2 assignment by TCRdb is unverifiable without DNA. The CDR3 extends over 13 amino acids. Germline V lookup: CDR1 DFQATT, CDR2 SNEGSKA (reference sequence). The CDR3 here is CSARSGGKETQYF.

The rearrangement links TRBV5-1 to TRBJ2-1. The CDR3 sequence is 15 residues long. Germline V gene data show CDR1 as SGHRS and CDR2 as YFSETQ. The CDR3 spells CASSLAAAVYNEQFF.

The chain has TRBV10-3 and TRBJ2-3; absent DNA, TCRdb's TRBD1 call cannot be checked. The CDR3 spans 14 residues. From germline, CDR1 is ENHRY and CDR2 SYGVKD. The CDR3 spells CAINRLGGTDTQYF.

The gene calls are TRBV15 and TRBJ2-3; TCRdb indicates TRBD2, and absent DNA this call remains unverified. The germline gives CDR1 LNHNV, CDR2 YYDKDF (reference sequence). The CDR3 is 18 residues long. The CDR3 here is CATSSLPGLGWVTDTQYF.

The chain joins TRBV4-1 to TRBJ2-7; absent DNA, TCRdb's TRBD1 call cannot be checked. CDR3 length: 15 residues. The V gene's germline CDR1 is MGHRA and CDR2 YSYEKL. The CDR3 reads CASSPGQGPSYEQYF.

V and J are TRBV3-1 and TRBJ1-2; TCRdb gives TRBD1 as the D gene, but with no DNA this cannot be confirmed. Germline assignment: CDR1 LGHDT and CDR2 YNNKEL (reference sequence). The CDR3 covers 14 residues. CDR3 in amino acids: CASSPGQTIYGYTF.

The chain links TRBV27 to TRBJ2-7; as DNA is missing, the TRBD1 call by TCRdb cannot be tested. CDR1 and CDR2 (germline): MNHEY, SMNVEV (reference sequence). This CDR3 comprises 13 residues. The CDR3 is CASQRSGVYEQYF.